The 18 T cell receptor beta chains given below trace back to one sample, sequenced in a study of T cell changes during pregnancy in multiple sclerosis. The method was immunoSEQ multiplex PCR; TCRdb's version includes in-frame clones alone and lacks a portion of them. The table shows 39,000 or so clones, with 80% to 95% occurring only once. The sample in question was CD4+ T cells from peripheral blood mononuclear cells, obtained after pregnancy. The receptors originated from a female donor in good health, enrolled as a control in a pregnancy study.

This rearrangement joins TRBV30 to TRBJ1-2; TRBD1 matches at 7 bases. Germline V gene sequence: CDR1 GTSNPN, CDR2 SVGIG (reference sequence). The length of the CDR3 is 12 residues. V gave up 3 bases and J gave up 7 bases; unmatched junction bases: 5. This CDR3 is CAWRTGVAGYTF. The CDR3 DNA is TGTGCCTGGAGAACAGGGGTGGCTGGCTACACCTTC. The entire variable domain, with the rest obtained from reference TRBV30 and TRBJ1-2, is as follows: SQTIHQWPATLVQPVGSPLSLECTVEGTSNPNLYWYRQAAGRGLQLLFYSVGIGQISSEVPQNLSASRPQDRQFILSSKKLLLSDSGFYLCAWRTGVAGYTFGSGTRLTVV.

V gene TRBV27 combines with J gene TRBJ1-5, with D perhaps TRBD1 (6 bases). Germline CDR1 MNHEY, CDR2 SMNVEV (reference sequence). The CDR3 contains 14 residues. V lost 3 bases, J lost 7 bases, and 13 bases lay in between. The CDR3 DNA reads TGTGCCAGCAGTTTGGCAGGGGCAGGGCAGCCCCAGCATTTT. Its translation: CASSLAGAGQPQHF.

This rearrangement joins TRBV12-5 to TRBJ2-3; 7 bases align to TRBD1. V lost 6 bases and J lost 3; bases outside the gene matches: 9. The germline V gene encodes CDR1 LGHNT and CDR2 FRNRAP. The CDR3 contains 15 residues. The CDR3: CASGAPTGLTDTQYF. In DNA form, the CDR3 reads TGTGCTAGTGGAGCCCCGACAGGGCTAACAGATACGCAGTATTTT. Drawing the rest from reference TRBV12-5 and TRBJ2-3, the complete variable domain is DARVTQTPRHKVTEMGQEVTMRCQPILGHNTVFWYRQTMMQGLELLAYFRNRAPLDDSGMPKDRFSAEMPDATLATLKIQPSEPRDSAVYFCASGAPTGLTDTQYFGPGTRLTVL.

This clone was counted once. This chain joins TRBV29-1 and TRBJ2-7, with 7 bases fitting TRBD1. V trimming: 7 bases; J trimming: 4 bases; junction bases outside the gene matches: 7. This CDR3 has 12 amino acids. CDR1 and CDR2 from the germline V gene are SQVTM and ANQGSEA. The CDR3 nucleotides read TGCAGCGCCCGGGACAGCCCGTACGAGCAGTACTTC. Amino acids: CSARDSPYEQYF.

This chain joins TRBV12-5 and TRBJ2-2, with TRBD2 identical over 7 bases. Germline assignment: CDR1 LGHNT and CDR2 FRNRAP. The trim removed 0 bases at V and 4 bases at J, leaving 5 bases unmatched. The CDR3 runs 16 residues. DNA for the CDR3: TGTGCTAGTGGTTTGGTTCGCGGGGAGGGCACCGGGGAGCTGTTTTTT. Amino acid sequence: CASGLVRGEGTGELFF.

The DNA of the CDR3 is TGCGCCAGCAGCTTGGAGGCAGCCCCTAGGAGGTACTTC. The encoded protein is CASSLEAAPRRYF. This rearrangement joins TRBV5-1 to TRBJ2-4; unclear D gene. The CDR3 is 13 residues long. In germline, CDR1 is SGHRS, CDR2 YFSETQ. Trimming stripped 0 bases from V and 15 bases from J, with 16 bases between.

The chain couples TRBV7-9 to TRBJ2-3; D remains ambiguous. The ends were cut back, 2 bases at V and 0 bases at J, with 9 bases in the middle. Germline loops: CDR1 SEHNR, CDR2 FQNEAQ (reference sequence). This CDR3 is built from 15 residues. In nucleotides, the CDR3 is TGTGCCAGCAGCTTAATCTCGTCTAGCACAGATACGCAGTATTTT. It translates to CASSLISSSTDTQYF.

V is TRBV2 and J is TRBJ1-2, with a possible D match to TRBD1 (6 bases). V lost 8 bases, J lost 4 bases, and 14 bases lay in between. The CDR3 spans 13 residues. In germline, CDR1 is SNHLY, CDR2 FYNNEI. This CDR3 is CASYRVASYGYTF. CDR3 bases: TGTGCCAGCTACAGGGTAGCGAGCTATGGCTACACCTTC.

CDR3 sequence: CASSLGPSSGNTIYF. For the CDR3, the DNA is TGTGCCAGCAGCTTAGGCCCTAGCTCTGGAAACACCATATATTTT. This sequence joins TRBV7-2 and TRBJ1-3; D call uncertain. The CDR3 loop spans 15 amino acids. Germline V gives CDR1 SGHTA, CDR2 FQGNSA. V dropped 1 base and J dropped 0 bases, with 7 bases sitting between them.

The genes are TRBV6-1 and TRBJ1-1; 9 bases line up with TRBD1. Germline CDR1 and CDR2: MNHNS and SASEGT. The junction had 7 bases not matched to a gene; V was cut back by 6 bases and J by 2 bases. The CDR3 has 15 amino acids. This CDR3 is CASRLPGQGNTEAFF. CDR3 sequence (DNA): TGTGCCAGCAGACTACCGGGACAGGGTAACACTGAAGCTTTCTTT.

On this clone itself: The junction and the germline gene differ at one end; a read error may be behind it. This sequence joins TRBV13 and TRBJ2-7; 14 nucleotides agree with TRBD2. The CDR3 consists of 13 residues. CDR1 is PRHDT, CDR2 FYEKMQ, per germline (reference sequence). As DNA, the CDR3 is TGTGCCAGCAGCTCAGGGACTAGCGGGGGACCTTGTTTC. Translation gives CASSSGTSGGPCF.

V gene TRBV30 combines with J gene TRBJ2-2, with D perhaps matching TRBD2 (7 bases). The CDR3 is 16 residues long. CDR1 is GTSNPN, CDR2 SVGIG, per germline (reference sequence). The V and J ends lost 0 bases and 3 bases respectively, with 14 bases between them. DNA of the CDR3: TGTGCCTGGAGTGTACTACCGGGGGGCTACACCGGGGAGCTGTTTTTT. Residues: CAWSVLPGGYTGELFF. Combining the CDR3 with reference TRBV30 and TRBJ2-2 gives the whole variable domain SQTIHQWPATLVQPVGSPLSLECTVEGTSNPNLYWYRQAAGRGLQLLFYSVGIGQISSEVPQNLSASRPQDRQFILSSKKLLLSDSGFYLCAWSVLPGGYTGELFFGEGSRLTVL.

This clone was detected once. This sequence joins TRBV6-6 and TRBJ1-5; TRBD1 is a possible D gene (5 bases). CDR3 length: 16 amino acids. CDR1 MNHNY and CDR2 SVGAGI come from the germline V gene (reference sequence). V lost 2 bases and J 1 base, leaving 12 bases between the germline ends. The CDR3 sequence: CASSYPDSQSNQPQHF. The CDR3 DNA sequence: TGTGCCAGCAGTTACCCCGACAGTCAAAGCAATCAGCCCCAGCATTTT.

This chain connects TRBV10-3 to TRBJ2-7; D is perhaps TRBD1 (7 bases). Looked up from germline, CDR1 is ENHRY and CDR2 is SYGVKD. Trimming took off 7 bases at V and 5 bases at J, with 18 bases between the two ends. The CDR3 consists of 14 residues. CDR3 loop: CAITGTSRGDEQYF. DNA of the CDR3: TGTGCCATCACCGGGACCTCCAGGGGGGACGAGCAGTACTTC.

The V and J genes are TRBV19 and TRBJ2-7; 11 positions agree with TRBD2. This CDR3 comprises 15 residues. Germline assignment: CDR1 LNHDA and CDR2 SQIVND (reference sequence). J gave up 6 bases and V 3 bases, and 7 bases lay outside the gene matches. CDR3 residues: CASSMATSGKGEQYF. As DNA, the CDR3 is TGTGCCAGTAGTATGGCGACTAGCGGGAAGGGCGAGCAGTACTTC.

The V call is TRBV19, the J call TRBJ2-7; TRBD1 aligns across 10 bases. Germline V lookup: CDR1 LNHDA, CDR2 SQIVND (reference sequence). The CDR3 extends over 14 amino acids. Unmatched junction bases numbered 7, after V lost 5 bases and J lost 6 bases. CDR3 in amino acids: CASSADRGPGEQYF. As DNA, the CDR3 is TGTGCCAGTAGTGCCGACAGGGGGCCGGGCGAGCAGTACTTC.

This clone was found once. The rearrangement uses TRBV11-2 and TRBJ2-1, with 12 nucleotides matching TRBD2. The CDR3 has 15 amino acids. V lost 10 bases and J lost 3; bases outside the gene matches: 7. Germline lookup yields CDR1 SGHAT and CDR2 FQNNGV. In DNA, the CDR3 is TGTGCCACCAGGACTAGCGGGGCGTTCTACAATGAGCAGTTCTTC. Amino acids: CATRTSGAFYNEQFF.

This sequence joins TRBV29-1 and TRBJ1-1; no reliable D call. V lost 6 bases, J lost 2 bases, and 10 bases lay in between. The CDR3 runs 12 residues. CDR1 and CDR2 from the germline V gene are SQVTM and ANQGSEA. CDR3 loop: CSVTAANTEAFF. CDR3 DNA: TGCAGCGTCACGGCGGCCAACACTGAAGCTTTCTTT.